This TCR beta chain derives from a study of pediatric ulcerative colitis. Trimming took off 4 bases at V and 3 bases at J, with 4 bases between the two ends. The CDR3 runs to 11 residues. CDR1 SGHRS and CDR2 YFSETQ come from the germline V gene. Rectal tissue came from one to two pinch biopsies taken at colonoscopy. Libraries were prepared by immunoSEQ multiplex PCR; TCRdb keeps only in-frame clonotypes and omits some of them. The repertoire holds about 16,000 clones, approximately 80% seen once, with over 6.5% in the top ten. The source material was gut tissue. The genes are TRBV5-1 and TRBJ2-5, with no clear D. The sequence was obtained from a boy aged 5-17 years who was a control in a study of pediatric ulcerative colitis. This chain's CDR3 is CASSAKETQYF. The CDR3 DNA reads as TGCGCCAGCAGCGCGAAAGAGACCCAGTACTTC.